The clone carrying this T cell receptor (beta chain) was observed once. This entry belongs to a study of blood T cell repertoires in COVID-19. For the study at large: COVID-19 samples from acute and convalescent phases originated in the United States, Italy and Spain. Nucleic acid was either cDNA or gDNA, and it came from T cells, B-cell-depleted T cells, or PBMCs.

V gave up 1 base and J gave up 4 bases, with 26 bases separating them. CDR3 length: 19 residues. Germline CDR1 is SGHRS and CDR2 is YFSETQ. As handled by the study authors: Nucleated cell number was recorded as an estimate derived from reference gene primer amplification. This table comes from immunoSEQ multiplex PCR, and its TCRdb copy is limited to in-frame clones, with some not included. V, J and clone size were drawn from that table, and D and trimming were deduced from the DNA. The sample shows over 110,000 clones, roughly 88% of them seen only once. This chain joins TRBV5-1 and TRBJ2-5; TRBD1 is a possible D gene (7 bases). The receptor comes from a woman aged 45 to 65 with acute or convalescent COVID-19. Sequenced input: peripheral blood. CDR3 in DNA: TGCGCCAGCAGCTTGTTCTCCGGGACTCTTACAGGGGTCCGAGAGACCCAGTACTTC. Its translation is CASSLFSGTLTGVRETQYF. Using reference TRBV5-1 and TRBJ2-5 for the parts outside the CDR3, the full variable domain is KAGVTQTPRYLIKTRGQQVTLSCSPISGHRSVSWYQQTPGQGLQFLFEYFSETQRNKGNFPGRFSGRQFSNSRSEMNVSTLELGDSALYLCASSLFSGTLTGVRETQYFGPGTRLLVL.